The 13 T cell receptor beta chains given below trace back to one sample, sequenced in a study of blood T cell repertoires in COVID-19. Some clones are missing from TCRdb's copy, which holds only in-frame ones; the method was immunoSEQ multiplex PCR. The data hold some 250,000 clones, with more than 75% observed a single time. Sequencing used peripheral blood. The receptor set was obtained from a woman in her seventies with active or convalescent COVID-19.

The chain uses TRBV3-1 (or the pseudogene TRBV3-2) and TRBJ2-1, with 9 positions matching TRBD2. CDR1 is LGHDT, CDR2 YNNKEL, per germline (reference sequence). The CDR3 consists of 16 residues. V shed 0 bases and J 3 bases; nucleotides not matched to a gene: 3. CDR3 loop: CASSQDRLAVYNEQFF. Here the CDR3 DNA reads TGTGCCAGCAGCCAAGATAGACTAGCGGTCTACAATGAGCAGTTCTTC.

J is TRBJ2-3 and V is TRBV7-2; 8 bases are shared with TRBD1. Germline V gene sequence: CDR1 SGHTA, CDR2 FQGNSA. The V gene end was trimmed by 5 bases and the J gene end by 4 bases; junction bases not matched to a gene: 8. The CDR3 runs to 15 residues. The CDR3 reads CASSPDRGVSDTQYF. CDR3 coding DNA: TGTGCCAGCAGCCCCGACAGGGGAGTATCAGATACGCAGTATTTT.

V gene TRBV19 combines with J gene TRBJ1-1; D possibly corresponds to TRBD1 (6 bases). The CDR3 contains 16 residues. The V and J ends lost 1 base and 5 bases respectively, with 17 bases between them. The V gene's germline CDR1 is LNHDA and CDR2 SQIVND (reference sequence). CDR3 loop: CASSIAATGYMTEAFF. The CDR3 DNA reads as TGTGCCAGTAGTATAGCCGCGACAGGTTATATGACTGAAGCTTTCTTT. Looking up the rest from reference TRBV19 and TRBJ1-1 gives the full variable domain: DGGITQSPKYLFRKEGQNVTLSCEQNLNHDAMYWYRQDPGQGLRLIYYSQIVNDFQKGDIAEGYSVSREKKESFPLTVTSAQKNPTAFYLCASSIAATGYMTEAFFGQGTRLTVV.

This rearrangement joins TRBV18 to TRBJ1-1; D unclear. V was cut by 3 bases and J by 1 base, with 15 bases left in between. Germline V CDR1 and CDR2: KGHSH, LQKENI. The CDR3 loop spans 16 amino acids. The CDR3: CASSPREGSRNTEAFF. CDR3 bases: TGTGCCAGCTCACCTCGGGAGGGTTCGAGGAACACTGAAGCTTTCTTT.

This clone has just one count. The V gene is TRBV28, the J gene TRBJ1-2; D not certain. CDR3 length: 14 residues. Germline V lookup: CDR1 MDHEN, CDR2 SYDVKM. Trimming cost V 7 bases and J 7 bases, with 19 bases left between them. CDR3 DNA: TGTGCCAGCACCTCGACCCCCACGACTGGTGGCTACACCTTC. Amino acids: CASTSTPTTGGYTF.

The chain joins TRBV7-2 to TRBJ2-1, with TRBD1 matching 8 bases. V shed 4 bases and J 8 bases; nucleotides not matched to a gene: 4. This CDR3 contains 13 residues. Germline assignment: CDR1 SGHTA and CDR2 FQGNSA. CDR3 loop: CASSSGTGYEQFF. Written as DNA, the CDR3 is TGTGCCAGCAGCTCCGGGACAGGCTATGAGCAGTTCTTC.

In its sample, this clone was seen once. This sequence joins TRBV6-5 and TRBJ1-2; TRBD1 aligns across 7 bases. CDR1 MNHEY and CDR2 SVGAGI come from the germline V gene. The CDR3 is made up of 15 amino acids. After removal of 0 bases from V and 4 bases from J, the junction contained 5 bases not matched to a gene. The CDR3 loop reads CASSYSRSGGYGYTF. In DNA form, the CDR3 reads TGTGCCAGCAGTTACTCGAGGTCAGGGGGCTATGGCTACACCTTC.

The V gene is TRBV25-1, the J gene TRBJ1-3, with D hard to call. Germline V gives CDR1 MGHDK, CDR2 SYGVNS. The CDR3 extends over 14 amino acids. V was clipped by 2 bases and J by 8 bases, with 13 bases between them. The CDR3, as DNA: TGTGCCAGCAGTGAAATTGGAGGAGATGACACCATATATTTT. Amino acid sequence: CASSEIGGDDTIYF.

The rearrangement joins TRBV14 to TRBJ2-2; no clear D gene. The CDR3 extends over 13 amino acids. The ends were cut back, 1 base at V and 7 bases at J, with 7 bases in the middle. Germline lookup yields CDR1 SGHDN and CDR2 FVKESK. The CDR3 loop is CASSQVSLGELFF. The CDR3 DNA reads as TGTGCCAGCAGCCAAGTAAGCCTCGGGGAGCTGTTTTTT.

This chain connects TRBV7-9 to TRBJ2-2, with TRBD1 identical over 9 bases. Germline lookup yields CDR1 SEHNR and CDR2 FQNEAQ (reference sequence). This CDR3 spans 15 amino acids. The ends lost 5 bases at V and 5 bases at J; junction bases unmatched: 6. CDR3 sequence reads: CASSQGQGRTGELFF. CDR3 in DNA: TGTGCCAGCAGCCAGGGACAGGGTCGTACCGGGGAGCTGTTTTTT.

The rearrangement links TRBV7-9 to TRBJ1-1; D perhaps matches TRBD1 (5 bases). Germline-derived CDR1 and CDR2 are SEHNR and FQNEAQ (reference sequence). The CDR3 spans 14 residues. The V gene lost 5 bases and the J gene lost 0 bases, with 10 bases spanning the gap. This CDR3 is CASSPRGLNTEAFF. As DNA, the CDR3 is TGTGCCAGCAGCCCTAGGGGTTTGAACACTGAAGCTTTCTTT.

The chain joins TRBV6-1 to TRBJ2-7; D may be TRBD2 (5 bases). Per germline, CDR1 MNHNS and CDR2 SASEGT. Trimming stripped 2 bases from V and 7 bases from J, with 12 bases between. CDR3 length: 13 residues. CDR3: CASSEPLSGEQYF. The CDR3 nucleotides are TGTGCCAGCAGTGAACCCCTTTCGGGGGAGCAGTACTTC.

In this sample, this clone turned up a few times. The CDR3: CATDATVQGGHNQPQHF. The CDR3 coding sequence is TGTGCCACCGACGCGACCGTGCAAGGGGGCCATAATCAGCCCCAGCATTTT. This chain uses TRBV21-1 with TRBJ1-5; the table's D call, TRBD1, has no DNA check behind it. TRBV21-1 counts as a pseudogene. CDR3 length equals 17 residues.